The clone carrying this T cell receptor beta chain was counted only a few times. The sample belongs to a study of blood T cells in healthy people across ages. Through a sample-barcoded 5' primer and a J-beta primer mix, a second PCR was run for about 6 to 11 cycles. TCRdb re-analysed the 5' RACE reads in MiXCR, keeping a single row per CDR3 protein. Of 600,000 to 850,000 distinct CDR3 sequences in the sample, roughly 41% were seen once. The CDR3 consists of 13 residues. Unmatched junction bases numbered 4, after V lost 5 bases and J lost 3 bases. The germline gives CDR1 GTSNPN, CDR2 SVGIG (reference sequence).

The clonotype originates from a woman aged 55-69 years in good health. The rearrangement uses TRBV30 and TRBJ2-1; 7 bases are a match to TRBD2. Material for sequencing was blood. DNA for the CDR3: TGTGCCTGGGGGAGCGGGGACTACAATGAGCAGTTCTTC. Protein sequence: CAWGSGDYNEQFF.